This T cell receptor (beta chain) emerged from a study of blood T cell repertoires in COVID-19. Across the study: The United States, Italy and Spain were the sources of the acute and convalescent COVID-19 samples. Nucleic acid was either cDNA or gDNA, and it came from T cells, B-cell-depleted T cells, or PBMCs.

The V end lost 7 bases, the J end lost 3 bases, and 16 bases lay between the germline ends. This CDR3 comprises 15 residues. Germline V gives CDR1 MNHNY, CDR2 SVGAGI (reference sequence). Sequencing used immunoSEQ multiplex PCR; TCRdb keeps in-frame clones, though not all of them. The sample contains roughly 200,000 clones, about 87% of which appear only once. This clone occurred once. Sequenced input: peripheral blood. The gene calls are TRBV6-6 and TRBJ1-5; the D is unclear. This TCR was recovered from a woman younger than 35 who had recovered from COVID-19. CDR3 protein: CASTANAGYNQPQHF. CDR3 DNA: TGTGCCAGCACCGCGAATGCAGGTTACAATCAGCCCCAGCATTTT.